The clone carrying this T cell receptor beta chain was picked up many times. Its antigen is still unknown. The read finishes 3 residues shy of the CDR3 end, and the germline J gene is used to complete it. Germline trimming cut 4 bases from V and 2 bases from J; bases unmatched to any gene: 3. This CDR3 is 14 amino acids long. Germline V lookup: CDR1 SGHRS, CDR2 YFSETQ. The data derive from a study of T cell clonality in common variable immunodeficiency. General study findings and limits: CVID subjects shared fewer TCRbeta clones than healthy controls did. Common variable immunodeficiency TCR beta sequences reportedly had fewer deletions and N-nucleotide insertions. The cause of increased CVID clonality remains unclear without subpopulation sequencing.

Equal genomic DNA amounts from CVID and control samples were sequenced. Measured with immunoSEQ multiplex PCR; TCRdb has only the in-frame clones, and not every one. The sample holds 50,000 to 60,000 clones, and no clone turns up only once. The J gene is TRBJ2-7, the V gene TRBV5-1, with 10 bases fitting TRBD1. The clonotype was recovered from a person aged 18 to 70 in good health. The source material was peripheral blood mononuclear cells. The CDR3 bases that were read are TGCGCCAGCAGCCGGGGACAGGGGACCTACGAG. It specifies CASSRGQGTYE. The whole CDR3 protein reads CASSRGQGTYEQYF.